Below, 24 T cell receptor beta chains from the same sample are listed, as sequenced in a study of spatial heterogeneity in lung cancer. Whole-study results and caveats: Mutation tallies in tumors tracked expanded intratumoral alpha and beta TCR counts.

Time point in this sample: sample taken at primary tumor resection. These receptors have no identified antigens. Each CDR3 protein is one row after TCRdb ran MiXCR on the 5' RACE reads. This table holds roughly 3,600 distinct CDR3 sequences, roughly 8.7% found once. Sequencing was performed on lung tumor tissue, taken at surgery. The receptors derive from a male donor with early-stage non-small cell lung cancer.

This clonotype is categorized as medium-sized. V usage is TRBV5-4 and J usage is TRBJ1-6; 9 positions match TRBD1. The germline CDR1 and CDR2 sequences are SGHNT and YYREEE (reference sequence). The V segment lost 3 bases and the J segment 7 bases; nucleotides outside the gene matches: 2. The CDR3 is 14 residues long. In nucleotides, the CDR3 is TGTGCCAGCAGCTCGGGACAGGGAAATTCACCCCTCCACTTT. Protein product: CASSSGQGNSPLHF. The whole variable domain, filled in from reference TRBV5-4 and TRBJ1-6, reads ETGVTQSPTHLIKTRGQQVTLRCSSQSGHNTVSWYQQALGQGPQFIFQYYREEENGRGNFPPRFSGLQFPNYSSELNVNALELDDSALYLCASSSGQGNSPLHFGNGTRLTVT.

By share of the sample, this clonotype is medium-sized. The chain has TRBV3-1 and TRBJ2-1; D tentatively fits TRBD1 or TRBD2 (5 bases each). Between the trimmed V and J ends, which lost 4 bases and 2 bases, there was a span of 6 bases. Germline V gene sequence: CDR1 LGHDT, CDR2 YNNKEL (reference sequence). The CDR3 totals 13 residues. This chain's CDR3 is CASSRGTYNEQFF. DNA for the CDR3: TGTGCCAGCAGCCGGGGGACCTACAATGAGCAGTTCTTC.

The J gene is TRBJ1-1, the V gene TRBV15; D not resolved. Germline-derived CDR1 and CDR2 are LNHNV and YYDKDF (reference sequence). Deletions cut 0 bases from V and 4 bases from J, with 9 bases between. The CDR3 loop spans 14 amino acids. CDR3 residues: CATSRDPSRTEAFF. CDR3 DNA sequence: TGTGCCACCAGCAGAGATCCCAGCCGCACTGAAGCTTTCTTT.

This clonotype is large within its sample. CDR3 nucleotides: TGCAGTGCCAAAACCAGGGCCGACCAAGAGACCCAGTACTTC. Translation: CSAKTRADQETQYF. The chain joins TRBV20-1 to TRBJ2-5; D perhaps matches TRBD1 (5 bases). The germline CDR1 and CDR2 sequences are DFQATT and SNEGSKA (reference sequence). This CDR3 is built from 14 residues. V lost 6 bases and J 0 bases, leaving 14 bases between the germline ends.

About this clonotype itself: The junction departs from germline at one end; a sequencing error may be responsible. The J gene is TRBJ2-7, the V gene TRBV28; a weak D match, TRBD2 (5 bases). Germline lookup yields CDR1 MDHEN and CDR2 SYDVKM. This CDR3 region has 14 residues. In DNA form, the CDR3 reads TGTGCCATGGGAGAGTACCCCCTCTACCTACGCGAGGACTTC. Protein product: CAMGEYPLYLREDF.

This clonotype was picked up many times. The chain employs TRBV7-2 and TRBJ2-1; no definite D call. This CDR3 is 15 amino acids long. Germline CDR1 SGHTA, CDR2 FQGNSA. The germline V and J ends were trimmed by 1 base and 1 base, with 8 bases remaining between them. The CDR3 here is CASSLGTASYNEQFF. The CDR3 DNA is TGTGCCAGCAGCTTAGGAACAGCTTCCTACAATGAGCAGTTCTTC.

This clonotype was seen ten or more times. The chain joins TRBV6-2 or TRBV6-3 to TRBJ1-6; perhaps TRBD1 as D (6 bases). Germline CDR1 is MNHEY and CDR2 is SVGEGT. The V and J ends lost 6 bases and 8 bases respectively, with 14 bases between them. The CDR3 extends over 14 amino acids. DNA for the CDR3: TGTGCCAGCAGAGAAGGGGGGCGGCATTCACCCCTCCACTTT. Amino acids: CASREGGRHSPLHF.

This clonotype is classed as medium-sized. CDR3 amino acids: CSARDPRGGKDTQYF. Written as DNA, the CDR3 is TGCAGTGCTAGAGATCCCAGGGGTGGGAAAGATACGCAGTATTTT. The chain couples TRBV20-1 to TRBJ2-3, with D possibly TRBD1 on 6 matching bases. V was trimmed by 0 bases and J by 5 bases, leaving 15 bases between them. Germline V CDR1 and CDR2: DFQATT, SNEGSKA (reference sequence). The CDR3 length is 15 residues.

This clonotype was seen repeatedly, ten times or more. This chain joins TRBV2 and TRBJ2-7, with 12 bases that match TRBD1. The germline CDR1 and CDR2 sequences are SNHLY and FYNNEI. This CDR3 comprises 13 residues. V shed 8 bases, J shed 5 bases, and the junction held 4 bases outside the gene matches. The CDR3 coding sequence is TGTGCCAGCGCCGGGACAGGGGGCCACGAGCAGTACTTC. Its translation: CASAGTGGHEQYF.

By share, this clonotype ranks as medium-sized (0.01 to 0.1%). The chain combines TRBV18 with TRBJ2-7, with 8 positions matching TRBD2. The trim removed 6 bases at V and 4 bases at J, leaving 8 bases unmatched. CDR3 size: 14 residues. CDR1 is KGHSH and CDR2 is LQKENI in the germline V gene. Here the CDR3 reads CASSPSASGYEQYF. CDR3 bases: TGTGCCAGCTCCCCATCGGCTAGCGGGTACGAGCAGTACTTC.

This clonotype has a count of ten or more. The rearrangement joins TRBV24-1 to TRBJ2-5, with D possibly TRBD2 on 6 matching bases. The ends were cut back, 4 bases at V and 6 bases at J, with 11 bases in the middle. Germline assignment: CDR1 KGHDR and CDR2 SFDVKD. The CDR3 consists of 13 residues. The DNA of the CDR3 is TGTGCCACCAGTGAGGCGGGGCTGAAGACCCAGTACTTC. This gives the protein CATSEAGLKTQYF.

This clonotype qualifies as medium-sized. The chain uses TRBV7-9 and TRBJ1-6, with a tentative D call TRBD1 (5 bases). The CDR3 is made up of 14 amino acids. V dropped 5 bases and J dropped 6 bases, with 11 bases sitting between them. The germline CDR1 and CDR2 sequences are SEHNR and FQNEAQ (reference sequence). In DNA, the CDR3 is TGTGCCAGCAGCGGGGGTCCTAGTAATTCACCCCTCCACTTT. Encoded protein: CASSGGPSNSPLHF.

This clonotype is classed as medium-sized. The CDR3 sequence is CASSLPGRTSGNTIYF. CDR3 DNA sequence: TGTGCCAGCAGTTTACCCGGAAGGACCTCTGGAAACACCATATATTTT. J is TRBJ1-3 and V is TRBV28; no clear D. V lost 2 bases and J lost 0, with 11 bases in between. Per the germline V gene, CDR1 is MDHEN and CDR2 is SYDVKM. CDR3 size: 16 residues.

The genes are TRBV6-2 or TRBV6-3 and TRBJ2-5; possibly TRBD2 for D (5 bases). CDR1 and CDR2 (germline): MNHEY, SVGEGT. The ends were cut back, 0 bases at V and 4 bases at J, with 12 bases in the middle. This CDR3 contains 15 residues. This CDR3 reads CASSYSGQGRETQYF. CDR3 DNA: TGTGCCAGCAGTTACTCTGGCCAAGGGAGAGAGACCCAGTACTTC.

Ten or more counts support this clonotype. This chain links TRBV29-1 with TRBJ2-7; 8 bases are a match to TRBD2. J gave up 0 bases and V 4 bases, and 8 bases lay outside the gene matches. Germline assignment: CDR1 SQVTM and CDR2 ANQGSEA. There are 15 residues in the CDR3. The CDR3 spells CSVGGGRPSSYEQYF. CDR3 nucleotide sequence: TGCAGCGTTGGCGGCGGGAGGCCTAGCTCCTACGAGCAGTACTTC.

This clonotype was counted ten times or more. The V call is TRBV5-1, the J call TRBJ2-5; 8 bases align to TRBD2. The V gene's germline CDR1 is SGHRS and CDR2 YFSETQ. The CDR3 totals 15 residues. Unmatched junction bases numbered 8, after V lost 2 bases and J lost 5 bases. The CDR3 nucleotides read TGCGCCAGCAGCTTACCAGCGGGGGTTGGGGAGACCCAGTACTTC. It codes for CASSLPAGVGETQYF.

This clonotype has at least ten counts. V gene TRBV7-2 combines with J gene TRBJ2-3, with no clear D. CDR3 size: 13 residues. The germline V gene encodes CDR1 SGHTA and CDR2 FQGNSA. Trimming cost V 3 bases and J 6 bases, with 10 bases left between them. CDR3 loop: CASSLLRRDTQYF. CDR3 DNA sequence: TGTGCCAGCAGCTTGCTAAGGCGGGATACGCAGTATTTT.

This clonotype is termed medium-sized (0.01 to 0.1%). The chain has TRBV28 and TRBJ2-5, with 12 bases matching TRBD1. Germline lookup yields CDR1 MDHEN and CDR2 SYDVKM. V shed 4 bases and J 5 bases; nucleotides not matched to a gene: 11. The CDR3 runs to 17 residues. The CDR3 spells CASSSPGQGARSETQYF. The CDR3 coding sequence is TGTGCCAGCAGTTCACCGGGACAGGGGGCGCGATCGGAGACCCAGTACTTC.

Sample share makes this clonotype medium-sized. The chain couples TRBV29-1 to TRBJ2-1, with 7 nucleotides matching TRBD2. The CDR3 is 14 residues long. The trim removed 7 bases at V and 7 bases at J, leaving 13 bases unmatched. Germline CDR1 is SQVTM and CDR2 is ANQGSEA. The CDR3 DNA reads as TGCAGCGCCCCGAGGGAGGGGAAAGCTAATGAGCAGTTCTTC. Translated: CSAPREGKANEQFF.

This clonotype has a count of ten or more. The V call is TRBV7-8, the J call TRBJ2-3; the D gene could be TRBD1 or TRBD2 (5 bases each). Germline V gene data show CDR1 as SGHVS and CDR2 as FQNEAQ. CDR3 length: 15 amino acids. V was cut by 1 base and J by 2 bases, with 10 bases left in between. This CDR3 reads CASSLDGTYTDTQYF. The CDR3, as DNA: TGTGCCAGCAGCTTAGATGGGACCTACACAGATACGCAGTATTTT. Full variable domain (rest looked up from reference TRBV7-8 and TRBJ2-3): GAGVSQSPRYKVAKRGQDVALRCDPISGHVSLFWYQQALGQGPEFLTYFQNEAQLDKSGLPSDRFFAERPEGSVSTLKIQRTQQEDSAVYLCASSLDGTYTDTQYFGPGTRLTVL.

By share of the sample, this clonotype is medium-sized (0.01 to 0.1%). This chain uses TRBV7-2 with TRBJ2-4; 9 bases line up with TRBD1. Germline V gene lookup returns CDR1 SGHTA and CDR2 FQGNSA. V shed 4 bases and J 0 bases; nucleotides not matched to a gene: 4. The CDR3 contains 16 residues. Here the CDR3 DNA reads TGTGCCAGCAGCTACGGACAGGGGATAGCCAAAAACATTCAGTACTTC. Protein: CASSYGQGIAKNIQYF. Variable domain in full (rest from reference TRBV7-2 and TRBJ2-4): GAGVSQSPSNKVTEKGKDVELRCDPISGHTALYWYRQSLGQGLEFLIYFQGNSAPDKSGLPSDRFSAERTGGSVSTLTIQRTQQEDSAVYLCASSYGQGIAKNIQYFGAGTRLSVL.

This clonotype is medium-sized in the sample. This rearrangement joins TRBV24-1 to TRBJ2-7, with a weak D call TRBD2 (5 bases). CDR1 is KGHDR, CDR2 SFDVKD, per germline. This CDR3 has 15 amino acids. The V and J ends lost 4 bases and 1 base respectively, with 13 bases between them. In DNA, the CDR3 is TGTGCCACCAGTGACACGGACTCATCTTCCTACGAGCAGTACTTC. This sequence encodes CATSDTDSSSYEQYF.

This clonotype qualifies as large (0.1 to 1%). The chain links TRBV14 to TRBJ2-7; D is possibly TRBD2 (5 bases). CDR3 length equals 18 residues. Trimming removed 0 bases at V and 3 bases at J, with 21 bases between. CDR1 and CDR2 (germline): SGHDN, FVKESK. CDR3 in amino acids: CASSQDLMGSGKYYEQYF. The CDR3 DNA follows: TGTGCCAGCAGCCAAGATCTTATGGGAAGCGGCAAATACTACGAGCAGTACTTC.

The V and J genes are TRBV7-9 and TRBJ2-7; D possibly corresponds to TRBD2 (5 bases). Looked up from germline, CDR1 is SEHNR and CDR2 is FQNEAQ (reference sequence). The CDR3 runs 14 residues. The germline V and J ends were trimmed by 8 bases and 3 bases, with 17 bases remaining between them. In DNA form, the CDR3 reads TGTGCCAGCCCAGCCCGAGGGAATCACTACGAGCAGTACTTC. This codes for CASPARGNHYEQYF.